This is a list of T cell receptor beta chains from one sample in a study of shared clonotypes between healthy human individuals. The table came from immunoSEQ multiplex PCR; TCRdb's copy has only in-frame clones and leaves some out. Found here are millions of clones, just over 90% of them singletons; the top ten hold under 0.45%. Sequenced material: naive CD4+ T cells from PBMCs. These receptors came from a man aged 18 to 30 in good health. Some clones in this sample may be carry-over from other donors' samples. The CDR3 runs from the conserved cysteine through the conserved F or W. A D gene is named only where the DNA matches it firmly. Size values are once, few and many counts, or a class for expanded clones, and some rows have none.

d_gene	v_gene	j_gene	len	abundance	CDR3aa	CDR3nt
-	TRBV14	TRBJ2-1	17	-	CASSQDSARGRYNEQFF	TGTGCCAGCAGCCAAGATTCCGCGAGGGGGAGATACAATGAGCAGTTCTTC
-	TRBV10-3	TRBJ2-2	11	-	CAISNTGELFF	TGTGCCATATCGAACACCGGGGAGCTGTTTTTT
TRBD2	TRBV5-1	TRBJ2-5	15	-	CASSLEIAGAETQYF	TGCGCCAGCAGCTTGGAGATAGCGGGAGCCGAGACCCAGTACTTC
-	TRBV19	TRBJ1-5	16	-	CASSIDWAAGRKPQHF	TGTGCCAGTAGTATAGACTGGGCAGCTGGAAGAAAGCCCCAGCATTTT
TRBD1	TRBV11-1	TRBJ1-2	15	-	CASSVARGQNYGYTF	TGTGCCAGCAGCGTAGCCCGGGGACAGAACTATGGCTACACCTTC
-	TRBV11-2	TRBJ2-3	14	-	CASSLVGETDTQYF	TGTGCCAGCAGCTTAGTCGGAGAGACAGATACGCAGTATTTT
TRBD1	TRBV7-9	TRBJ1-2	15	-	CASSLLDRGSYGYTF	TGTGCCAGCAGCCTTCTCGACAGGGGGTCCTATGGCTACACCTTC
TRBD1	TRBV6-5	TRBJ2-1	14	-	CASSAGQGGNEQFF	TGTGCCAGCAGTGCGGGACAGGGAGGCAATGAGCAGTTCTTC
TRBD1	TRBV11-3	TRBJ2-5	15	-	CASSLRGQGQETQYF	TGTGCCAGCAGCCTACGAGGACAGGGGCAAGAGACCCAGTACTTC
-	TRBV21-1	TRBJ1-1	13	-	CASSHGVNTEAFF	TGTGCCAGCAGCCACGGGGTTAACACTGAAGCTTTCTTT
TRBD1	TRBV2	TRBJ2-7	15	-	CASRVETGVLYEQYF	TGTGCCAGCAGGGTAGAGACAGGGGTTCTCTACGAGCAGTACTTC
-	TRBV28	TRBJ2-7	12	-	CASTGGPYEQYF	TGTGCCAGCACCGGCGGCCCCTACGAGCAGTACTTC
TRBD2	TRBV28	TRBJ2-2	16	once	CASGLTSGVNTGELFF	TGTGCCAGCGGACTTACGAGCGGGGTAAACACCGGGGAGCTGTTTTTT
TRBD1	TRBV5-1	TRBJ2-3	15	-	CASSLLLTGADTQYF	TGCGCCAGCAGCTTACTACTTACAGGGGCAGATACGCAGTATTTT
-	TRBV9	TRBJ2-5	13	-	CASSVGGQETQYF	TGTGCCAGCAGCGTAGGGGGGCAAGAGACCCAGTACTTC
-	TRBV5-1	TRBJ2-7	18	once	CASSFRTRDTSSTYEQYF	TGCGCCAGCAGCTTTCGAACCCGGGACACGTCGTCTACCTACGAGCAGTACTTC
TRBD1	TRBV11-2	TRBJ1-1	15	-	CASSVTGGSVTEAFF	TGTGCCAGCAGCGTTACAGGGGGCAGCGTCACTGAAGCTTTCTTT
-	TRBV20-1	TRBJ2-3	10	once	CSARHGTQYF	TGCAGTGCTCGCCACGGGACGCAGTATTTT
-	TRBV30	TRBJ1-1	18	-	CAWMGDGTQFVLNTEAFF	TGTGCCTGGATGGGGGACGGGACCCAATTTGTTCTGAACACTGAAGCTTTCTTT
TRBD2	TRBV4-1	TRBJ2-7	16	-	CASSQAPRGSSYEQYF	TGCGCCAGCAGCCAAGCCCCGCGGGGGTCCTCCTACGAGCAGTACTTC
-	TRBV6-6	TRBJ1-1	14	-	CASGGGAVNTEAFF	TGTGCCAGCGGGGGCGGGGCCGTGAACACTGAAGCTTTCTTT
TRBD2	TRBV28	TRBJ2-5	15	once	CASSLPPGLAGAQYF	TGTGCCAGCAGCCTCCCTCCGGGACTAGCGGGAGCGCAGTACTTC
-	TRBV10-3	TRBJ2-5	16	-	CAISEREGALYETQYF	TGTGCCATCAGTGAGAGGGAGGGGGCATTGTATGAGACCCAGTACTTC
-	TRBV19	TRBJ2-2	18	-	CASSPTGYRVPNTGELFF	TGTGCCAGTAGCCCAACAGGCTACCGGGTTCCCAACACCGGGGAGCTGTTTTTT
-	TRBV7-8	TRBJ1-1	17	-	CASSLVSRGLKGTEAFF	TGTGCCAGCAGCTTAGTGTCACGGGGGTTGAAAGGCACTGAAGCTTTCTTT
-	TRBV30	TRBJ2-3	11	-	CAKQDLDTQYF	TGTGCCAAACAGGACCTTGATACGCAGTATTTT
-	TRBV7-9	TRBJ1-2	13	-	CASRSPGNYGYTF	TGTGCCAGCAGGTCTCCGGGGAACTATGGCTACACCTTC
-	TRBV5-6	TRBJ2-1	16	-	CASTYVASADYNEQFF	TGTGCCAGCACCTATGTGGCTAGCGCCGACTACAATGAGCAGTTCTTC
-	TRBV27	TRBJ2-7	15	-	CASSLSAGPDYEQYF	TGTGCCAGCAGTTTATCCGCAGGGCCCGACTACGAGCAGTACTTC
-	TRBV28	TRBJ1-2	14	-	CASSLGPKTGGYTF	TGTGCCAGCAGTTTAGGCCCGAAAACGGGTGGCTACACCTTC
-	TRBV5-1	TRBJ2-5	14	-	CASSLGQAQETQYF	TGCGCCAGCAGCTTGGGACAGGCCCAAGAGACCCAGTACTTC
-	TRBV4-3	TRBJ1-1	16	once	CASSQEIGGRRTEAFF	TGCGCCAGCAGCCAAGAGATCGGAGGACGGAGGACTGAAGCTTTCTTT
-	TRBV11-3	TRBJ2-1	15	once	CASSPGREKDNEQFF	TGTGCCAGCAGCCCGGGACGGGAAAAGGACAATGAGCAGTTCTTC
-	TRBV19	TRBJ2-5	14	-	CASSIGRSPETQYF	TGTGCCAGTAGTATAGGGCGAAGCCCAGAGACCCAGTACTTC
-	TRBV7-3	TRBJ2-5	13	-	CASSTRGGETQYF	TGTGCCAGCAGCACTAGAGGAGGAGAGACCCAGTACTTC
-	TRBV5-1	TRBJ2-1	15	-	CASSLAGPSLNEQFF	TGCGCCAGCAGCTTAGCCGGGCCCTCCCTCAATGAGCAGTTCTTC
-	TRBV27	TRBJ2-3	16	-	CASRGSVLPPRNTQYF	TGTGCCAGCAGAGGGTCGGTTCTTCCTCCACGGAATACGCAGTATTTT
-	TRBV5-1	TRBJ2-3	14	-	CASSLADITDTQYF	TGCGCCAGCAGCTTGGCCGATATCACAGATACGCAGTATTTT
-	TRBV5-1	TRBJ1-1	14	-	CASSLGTGNTEAFF	TGCGCCAGCAGCTTAGGTACGGGGAACACTGAAGCTTTCTTT
-	TRBV25-1	TRBJ1-4	14	-	CASSVQIGGEKLFF	TGTGCCAGCAGTGTCCAGATCGGGGGCGAAAAACTGTTTTTT
-	TRBV7-2	TRBJ1-5	16	-	CASSLGRGTLNQPQHF	TGTGCCAGCAGCTTAGGGCGCGGGACACTTAATCAGCCCCAGCATTTT
-	TRBV7-9	TRBJ2-2	13	-	CASSFRGPGELFF	TGTGCCAGCAGCTTCAGGGGACCCGGGGAGCTGTTTTTT
-	TRBV10-1	TRBJ1-1	15	few	CASSVSRRPNTEAFF	TGCGCCAGCAGTGTGTCCAGGAGACCGAACACTGAAGCTTTCTTT
-	TRBV19	TRBJ2-7	17	-	CASSFGTEGILSYEQYF	TGTGCCAGTAGTTTCGGGACGGAGGGGATACTCTCCTACGAGCAGTACTTC
-	TRBV18	TRBJ1-2	15	-	CASSPLVQGGYGYTF	TGTGCCAGCTCACCACTAGTGCAGGGTGGCTATGGCTACACCTTC
-	TRBV5-8	TRBJ2-1	16	-	CASSTKTGSSYNEQFF	TGTGCCAGCAGCACAAAAACAGGGAGCTCCTACAATGAGCAGTTCTTC
-	TRBV7-9	TRBJ1-1	15	-	CASSLASAPRTEAFF	TGTGCCAGCAGCTTAGCTTCGGCACCGAGAACTGAAGCTTTCTTT
-	TRBV5-1	TRBJ2-1	13	few	CASSLGLDNEQFF	TGCGCCAGCAGCTTGGGACTAGACAATGAGCAGTTCTTC
-	TRBV5-6	TRBJ1-1	15	-	CASSHRAGKNTEAFF	TGTGCCAGCAGCCACAGGGCCGGAAAGAACACTGAAGCTTTCTTT
-	TRBV28	TRBJ2-1	17	-	CASSSRGLRPANNEQFF	TGTGCCAGCAGTTCCCGGGGACTTCGCCCGGCGAACAATGAGCAGTTCTTC
-	TRBV5-1	TRBJ1-4	14	-	CASSPQGTREKLFF	TGCGCCAGCAGCCCGCAGGGGACACGGGAAAAACTGTTTTTT
-	TRBV23-1	TRBJ1-1	17	-	CASSQSNRFRAATEAFF	TGCGCCAGCAGTCAATCGAATAGGTTCAGGGCGGCCACTGAAGCTTTCTTT
-	TRBV7-8	TRBJ2-5	12	-	CASGRTGETQYF	TGTGCCAGCGGGAGGACAGGAGAGACCCAGTACTTC
-	TRBV27	TRBJ2-1	17	once	CASSLLQGIPADNEQFF	TGTGCCAGCAGTCTCCTCCAAGGGATCCCAGCGGACAATGAGCAGTTCTTC
-	TRBV18	TRBJ1-1	16	-	CASSPGGVRTNTEAFF	TGTGCCAGCTCACCGGGAGGGGTCCGGACGAACACTGAAGCTTTCTTT
-	TRBV25-1	TRBJ1-1	11	once	CATQLGTEAFF	TGTGCCACCCAGCTCGGCACTGAAGCTTTCTTT
-	TRBV6-5	TRBJ1-3	15	-	CASSYSGPSGNTIYF	TGTGCCAGCAGTTACTCAGGACCATCTGGAAACACCATATATTTT
-	TRBV9	TRBJ2-1	16	once	CASSVDVTYAYNEQFF	TGTGCCAGCAGCGTAGACGTGACTTACGCCTACAATGAGCAGTTCTTC